The source of this TCR beta chain is a study of cytomegalovirus exposure and HLA in healthy donors. Study-wide background: Of all 400 or so donors who were genotyped, 75% to 85% belonged to the Caucasian-associated ancestry cluster.

Primers for the PCR totalled 60 Vbeta and 13 Jbeta. Sequenced by immunoSEQ multiplex PCR; TCRdb stores in-frame clones only, minus some. The profile shows 110,000 or so clones, 83% of them singletons. The V and J ends lost 6 bases and 0 bases, in that order; junction bases with no gene match: 13. The CDR3 loop spans 17 amino acids. Germline CDR1 and CDR2: SGHAT and FQNNGV. This TCR was recovered from a man aged 18 to 30 in good health and CMV-seronegative. V and J are TRBV11-2 and TRBJ1-1; 7 bases are a match to TRBD1. The sample was PBMCs. The CDR3 is CASSLNRGDYMNTEAFF. In DNA, the CDR3 is TGTGCCAGCAGTCTGAACAGGGGCGATTATATGAACACTGAAGCTTTCTTT.